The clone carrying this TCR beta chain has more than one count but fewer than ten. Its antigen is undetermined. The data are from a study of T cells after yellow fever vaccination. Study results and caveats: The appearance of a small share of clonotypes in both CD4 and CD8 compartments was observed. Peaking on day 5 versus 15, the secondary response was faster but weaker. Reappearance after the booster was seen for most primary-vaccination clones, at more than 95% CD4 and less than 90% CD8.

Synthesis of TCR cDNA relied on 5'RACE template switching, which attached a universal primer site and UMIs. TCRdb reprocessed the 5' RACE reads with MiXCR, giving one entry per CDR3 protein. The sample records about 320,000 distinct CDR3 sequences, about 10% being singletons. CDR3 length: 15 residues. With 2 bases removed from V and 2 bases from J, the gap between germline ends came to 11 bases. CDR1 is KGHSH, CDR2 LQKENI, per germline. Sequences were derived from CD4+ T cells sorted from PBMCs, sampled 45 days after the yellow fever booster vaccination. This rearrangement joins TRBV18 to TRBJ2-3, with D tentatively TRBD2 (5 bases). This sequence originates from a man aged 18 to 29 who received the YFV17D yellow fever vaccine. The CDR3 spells CASSPSAVFTDTQYF. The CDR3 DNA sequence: TGTGCCAGCTCACCATCAGCGGTATTCACAGATACGCAGTATTTT.